Listed below are T cell receptor beta chains from one sample, sequenced in a study of blood T cell repertoires in COVID-19. This table comes from immunoSEQ multiplex PCR, and its TCRdb copy is limited to in-frame clones, with some not included. The sample includes more than 250,000 clones, approximately 87% of them seen just once. Sequencing was done on a sample of peripheral blood. The receptors originated from a man between 60 and 75 years old who had recovered from COVID-19. CDR3s include the opening cysteine and the closing phenylalanine or tryptophan. A D gene is named only where the DNA matches it firmly. Clone size appears in some rows only: once, few, many, or a class for an expanded clone.

size	V	D	J	DNA	CDR3
-	TRBV9	-	TRBJ2-7	TGTGCCAGCAGCGTAGAAACAGGCTACGAGCAGTACTTC	CASSVETGYEQYF
-	TRBV7-8	-	TRBJ2-1	TGTGCCAGCAGCCGCACTAGTGGGGGGAATGAGCAGTTCTTC	CASSRTSGGNEQFF
-	TRBV5-1	-	TRBJ2-2	TGCGCCAGCAGCATTAGCCCCCAGGGGCGGACCGGGGAGCTGTTTTTT	CASSISPQGRTGELFF
-	TRBV5-1	-	TRBJ2-3	TGCGCCAGCAGCTTGGTCCCCGGAGGAGACCATACGCAGTATTTT	CASSLVPGGDHTQYF
few	TRBV4-2	-	TRBJ2-5	TGTGCCAGCAGCCAAGTTTACCATCGAGCTCGGGAGACCCAGTACTTC	CASSQVYHRARETQYF
-	TRBV6-5	TRBD2	TRBJ2-2	TGTGCCTCCGGGGCGGGAGGTTACACCGGGGAGCTGTTTTTT	CASGAGGYTGELFF
-	TRBV30	TRBD1	TRBJ1-4	TGTGCCTGGAGTGTACAGGGGACGGTAAATGAAAAACTGTTTTTT	CAWSVQGTVNEKLFF
-	TRBV28	-	TRBJ2-4	TGTGCCAGCAGGAGGGACTTCTCCAAAAACATTCAGTACTTC	CASRRDFSKNIQYF
once	TRBV7-2	-	TRBJ2-3	TGTGCCAGCAGCTTATCCAGGCGCACAGATACGCAGTATTTT	CASSLSRRTDTQYF
-	TRBV11-1	-	TRBJ1-1	TGTGCCAGCAGCTTAGGATCAGGTCGGACTGAAGCTTTCTTT	CASSLGSGRTEAFF
-	TRBV5-1	-	TRBJ2-7	TGCGCCAGCAGCTTGGAGCCAGGGATTGGCGAGCAGTACTTC	CASSLEPGIGEQYF
-	TRBV30	TRBD1	TRBJ2-7	TGTGCCTGGAGGGGGTCCCTAGGCAGGGGGTCCTACGAGCAGTACTTC	CAWRGSLGRGSYEQYF
-	TRBV9	TRBD2	TRBJ2-1	TGTGCCAGCAGTGTCGGGGGGGCCAATGAGCAGTTCTTC	CASSVGGANEQFF
-	TRBV21-1	-	TRBJ2-3	TGTGCCAGCAGCCACACTACCAACCATAAAGAACTACTCTCGGTTCATACGCAGTATTTT	CASSHTTNHKELLSVHTQYF
-	TRBV7-2	-	TRBJ2-5	TGTGCCAGCAGGGCTGGGCTAGCGAGAGAGACCCAGTACTTC	CASRAGLARETQYF
-	TRBV3-1/TRBV3-2	-	TRBJ1-2	TGTGCCAGCAGCCCGACCCTGGGGCCTGCCTCTGGCTACACCTTC	CASSPTLGPASGYTF
-	TRBV12-3/TRBV12-4	-	TRBJ1-1	TGTGCCAGCAGTTTGCGATTAGTCGCTGAAGCTTTCTTT	CASSLRLVAEAFF
-	TRBV5-1	TRBD2	TRBJ2-3	TGCGCCAGCAGCTTGGATGCTAGCGGAGACGGCGAGCATACGCAGTATTTT	CASSLDASGDGEHTQYF
-	TRBV5-4	-	TRBJ1-1	TGTGCCAGCACCCGGGGGGTGGGCGGGAACACTGAAGCTTTCTTT	CASTRGVGGNTEAFF
-	TRBV4-1	-	TRBJ2-5	TGCGCCAGCAGCCAAGGGCAGGGGGGAGTCCAGTACTTC	CASSQGQGGVQYF
-	TRBV7-7	-	TRBJ2-7	TGTGCCAGCAGCGAAGGACAGGGAGGGGGCGAGCAGTACTTC	CASSEGQGGGEQYF
-	TRBV7-9	TRBD1	TRBJ1-1	TGTGCCATCAAGGGGGCAGGATTGAACACTGAAGCTTTCTTT	CAIKGAGLNTEAFF
-	TRBV7-2	-	TRBJ2-2	TGTGCCAGCAGCTTAGATACGGGGAGGATCGGGGAGCTGTTTTTT	CASSLDTGRIGELFF
-	TRBV11-2	-	TRBJ2-4	TGTGCCAGCAGCTACGGACTTTCCAAAAACATTCAGTACTTC	CASSYGLSKNIQYF
-	TRBV27	-	TRBJ1-6	TGTGCCAGCAGTTTATTGCGACTTACTAATTCACCCCTCCACTTT	CASSLLRLTNSPLHF
-	TRBV27	-	TRBJ2-2	TGTGCCAGCAGTTTTGCAGGGGCCACCGGGGAGCTGTTTTTT	CASSFAGATGELFF
-	TRBV28	TRBD1	TRBJ2-2	TGTGCCAGCAGTTCCCCCCCTGTCCCGGGACAGGGTACCGGGGAGCTGTTTTTT	CASSSPPVPGQGTGELFF
-	TRBV30	TRBD2	TRBJ2-1	TGTGCCTGGAAATCCCCGCTAGCGGGAATGCTGTATCATGAGCAGTTCTTC	CAWKSPLAGMLYHEQFF
-	TRBV5-6	TRBD2	TRBJ2-5	TGTGCCAGCAGCCCTCCCGGGACTAGCGGGGGGGCCGGGCGTGAGACCCAGTACTTC	CASSPPGTSGGAGRETQYF
-	TRBV19	TRBD1	TRBJ1-5	TGTGCCAGTAAACAAGACAGGGCCAGCAATCAGCCCCAGCATTTT	CASKQDRASNQPQHF
-	TRBV3-1/TRBV3-2	-	TRBJ1-2	TGTGCCAGCCAGGGGTCGATGGTTTCTGGCTATGGCTACACCTTC	CASQGSMVSGYGYTF
-	TRBV29-1	-	TRBJ1-4	TGCAGCGTTTCCGGGGATTCGGCTAATGAAAAACTGTTTTTT	CSVSGDSANEKLFF
-	TRBV5-4	TRBD2	TRBJ2-2	TGTGCCAGCAGCTTCGGGGGGTACAACACCGGGGAGCTGTTTTTT	CASSFGGYNTGELFF
-	TRBV2	-	TRBJ2-1	TGTGCCAGCGGGACACTATCCTACAATGAGCAGTTCTTC	CASGTLSYNEQFF
-	TRBV5-1	-	TRBJ2-7	TGCGCCAGCAGCTTGACAGGGACCGACTCCTACGAGCAGTACTTC	CASSLTGTDSYEQYF
-	TRBV7-9	-	TRBJ2-7	TGTGCCAGCAGCTTCGACAGAGCCTACGAGCAGTACTTC	CASSFDRAYEQYF
few	TRBV5-1	-	TRBJ1-2	TGCGCCAGCAGCTTGACAGGCCTTGGCTACACCTTC	CASSLTGLGYTF
once	TRBV6-1	TRBD2	TRBJ2-3	TGTGCCAGCAGTGGCAGACTAGCGGATTTACTTACTAGCACAGATACGCAGTATTTT	CASSGRLADLLTSTDTQYF
-	TRBV5-1	-	TRBJ2-3	TGCGCCAGCAGCTTGGTCCTCCAGTCTAGCACAGATACGCAGTATTTT	CASSLVLQSSTDTQYF
-	TRBV4-1	TRBD2	TRBJ2-7	TGCGCCAGCAGCCCCCCTGGGAGGGACTACGAGCAGTACTTC	CASSPPGRDYEQYF
-	TRBV5-1	-	TRBJ1-1	TGCGCCAGCAGCTTGGAGGGGGATGAAGCTTTCTTT	CASSLEGDEAFF
-	TRBV3-1/TRBV3-2	-	TRBJ2-3	TGTGCCAGCAGCCAAGTACCGGACTACCTTACAGATACGCAGTATTTT	CASSQVPDYLTDTQYF
-	TRBV7-8	TRBD2	TRBJ2-1	TGTGCCAGCAGCTTAGCTGGTGGCGGCGGGGGGTACAATGAGCAGTTCTTC	CASSLAGGGGGYNEQFF
-	TRBV12-3/TRBV12-4	-	TRBJ2-1	TGTGCCAGCAGCGAACAGTACAATGAGCAGTTCTTC	CASSEQYNEQFF
-	TRBV18	-	TRBJ2-5	TGTGCCAGCTCTCTCTTTGTCGGAGACGGAGCTCTTCAAGAGACCCAGTACTTC	CASSLFVGDGALQETQYF
-	TRBV30	TRBD1	TRBJ2-7	TGTGCCTGGAGTGCCCCCGCACGGGACAGGGTCTACGAGCAGTACTTC	CAWSAPARDRVYEQYF
-	TRBV30	-	TRBJ2-1	TGTGCCTGGACTAGGACAACGGATGAGCAGTTCTTC	CAWTRTTDEQFF
-	TRBV3-1/TRBV3-2	TRBD2	TRBJ2-1	TGTGCCAGCAGCCAAGGGAGCCTAGCGGAGGGATACAATGAGCAGTTCTTC	CASSQGSLAEGYNEQFF
-	TRBV7-9	-	TRBJ1-2	TGTGCCAGCAGCTTAGTTTCGGATGGCTACACCTTC	CASSLVSDGYTF
-	TRBV19	-	TRBJ2-3	TGTGCCAGTAGTACCCGCTTAATGACTCGCCCTAGCACAGATACGCAGTATTTT	CASSTRLMTRPSTDTQYF
-	TRBV30	TRBD2	TRBJ2-7	TGTGCCTGGAGTGCCCCCCCGGGACTAATGGGAGGGCGGTCATACGAGCAGTACTTC	CAWSAPPGLMGGRSYEQYF
-	TRBV14	TRBD2	TRBJ2-3	TGTGCCAGCAGCCAAGGGACTAGCAGCATACCTAGCACAGATACGCAGTATTTT	CASSQGTSSIPSTDTQYF
-	TRBV11-2	TRBD2	TRBJ2-1	TGTGCCAGCAGCTTAGTAGCGGGGGTTGGTGAGCAGTTCTTC	CASSLVAGVGEQFF
few	TRBV19	TRBD1	TRBJ2-2	TGTGCCAGTAGCACAGGGGGTACCGGGGAGCTGTTTTTT	CASSTGGTGELFF
-	TRBV28	TRBD1	TRBJ1-5	TGTGCCAGCAGTCGGGACAGCCCAAGTTCCCAGCATTTT	CASSRDSPSSQHF
-	TRBV5-4	-	TRBJ2-7	TGTGCCAGCAGCCCTACGGGACTCCGGGACTACGAGCAGTACTTC	CASSPTGLRDYEQYF
-	TRBV7-8	-	TRBJ1-2	TGTGCCAGCAGCTTAGGTCAGGGAGGGAACTATGGCTACACCTTC	CASSLGQGGNYGYTF